Each of the 14 T cell receptor beta chains below was sequenced from the same sample in a study of beta chain features in type 1 diabetes. The whole isolated RNA underwent reverse transcription, so sequencing captured expressed TCRB transcripts. Produced via immunoSEQ multiplex PCR; TCRdb's table is partial and in-frame only. In the table there are some 240,000 clones, under 13% of which are singletons. Sequencing used central memory CD4+ T cells from blood. The receptor source for this set is a man younger than 30 in good health.

This clone has a count of ten or more. The chain combines TRBV9 with TRBJ1-2; TRBD1 agrees at 7 bases. The length of the CDR3 is 15 residues. V trimming: 2 bases; J trimming: 5 bases; junction bases outside the gene matches: 9. Germline assignment: CDR1 SGDLS and CDR2 YYNGEE. The CDR3 sequence: CASSVRDSDIYGYTF. CDR3 bases: TGTGCCAGCAGCGTCCGGGACAGCGATATATATGGCTACACCTTC. Together with reference TRBV9 and TRBJ1-2, the CDR3 gives the full variable domain: DSGVTQTPKHLITATGQRVTLRCSPRSGDLSVYWYQQSLDQGLQFLIQYYNGEERAKGNILERFSAQQFPDLHSELNLSSLELGDSALYFCASSVRDSDIYGYTFGSGTRLTVV.

The rearrangement links TRBV4-3 to TRBJ2-1; 9 bases fit TRBD2. The germline V gene has CDR1 LGHNA and CDR2 YSLEER. The CDR3 sequence is 16 residues long. The V gene end was trimmed by 2 bases and the J gene end by 7 bases; junction bases not matched to a gene: 9. The CDR3 DNA is TGCGCCAGCAGCCAACTCGGACTAGCGCGGGAGAATGAGCAGTTCTTC. This gives the protein CASSQLGLARENEQFF.

A word on this clone: In the same sample, other DNA sequences code for this CDR3. This sequence joins TRBV29-1 and TRBJ2-5; 9 bases match TRBD2. This CDR3 is built from 13 residues. The germline V gene has CDR1 SQVTM and CDR2 ANQGSEA. Trimming at V came to 6 bases and at J to 5 bases, leaving 7 bases not matched to a gene. Here the CDR3 reads CSVVGTSRETQYF. The CDR3 DNA reads as TGCAGCGTGGTGGGGACTAGCAGGGAGACCCAGTACTTC.

This clone was found a few times. The chain joins TRBV4-3 to TRBJ1-4; unclear D gene. Looked up from germline, CDR1 is LGHNA and CDR2 is YSLEER. This CDR3 contains 16 residues. V dropped 0 bases and J dropped 0 bases, with 8 bases sitting between them. CDR3 sequence: CASSQDYSATNEKLFF. DNA for the CDR3: TGCGCCAGCAGCCAAGATTATTCCGCAACTAATGAAAAACTGTTTTTT.

This chain connects TRBV30 to TRBJ1-1, with 8 bases identical to TRBD1. Germline CDR1 and CDR2: GTSNPN and SVGIG (reference sequence). There are 13 residues in the CDR3. V lost 0 bases and J lost 7; bases outside the gene matches: 4. DNA of the CDR3: TGTGCCTGGAGTGTACGGACAGGGAATGAAGCTTTCTTT. Its protein product is CAWSVRTGNEAFF.

This clone was seen a handful of times. V gene TRBV4-3 combines with J gene TRBJ2-1; the match to TRBD1 covers 7 bases. The CDR3 loop spans 14 amino acids. Germline assignment: CDR1 LGHNA and CDR2 YSLEER. The junction had 4 bases not matched to a gene; V was cut back by 4 bases and J by 4 bases. The CDR3 DNA sequence: TGCGCCAGCAGCCGGGACAGTTTTTACAATGAGCAGTTCTTC. It specifies CASSRDSFYNEQFF.

J is TRBJ2-4 and V is TRBV28, with 7 bases lining up with TRBD2. Germline CDR1 MDHEN, CDR2 SYDVKM. J gave up 8 bases and V 8 bases, and 9 bases lay outside the gene matches. The CDR3 is 13 amino acids. Here the CDR3 DNA reads TGTGCCAGCTCCCTGGCGGGAGCATACATTCAGTACTTC. Protein product: CASSLAGAYIQYF.

The table lists this clone with a few counts. The J gene is TRBJ2-3, the V gene TRBV5-8; D is possibly TRBD1 (6 bases). CDR1 and CDR2 from the germline V gene are SGHTS and YDEGEE. Trimming stripped 4 bases from V and 0 bases from J, with 18 bases between. CDR3 size: 17 residues. Here the CDR3 reads CASSVHRDTTSTDTQYF. In nucleotides, the CDR3 is TGTGCCAGCAGCGTTCACCGGGACACGACTAGCACAGATACGCAGTATTTT. Looking up the rest from reference TRBV5-8 and TRBJ2-3 gives the full variable domain: EAGVTQSPTHLIKTRGQQATLRCSPISGHTSVYWYQQALGLGLQFLLWYDEGEERNRGNFPPRFSGRQFPNYSSELNVNALELEDSALYLCASSVHRDTTSTDTQYFGPGTRLTVL.

The table lists this clone with a few counts. The V call is TRBV6-5, the J call TRBJ2-1; D remains unclear. CDR1 is MNHEY and CDR2 is SVGAGI in the germline V gene. The CDR3 runs to 13 residues. Trimming took off 6 bases at V and 2 bases at J, with 8 bases between the two ends. CDR3 loop: CASRSRAYNEQFF. Written as DNA, the CDR3 is TGTGCCAGCAGATCCCGGGCCTACAATGAGCAGTTCTTC.

The gene calls are TRBV2 and TRBJ1-1, with 7 bases aligning to TRBD1. The CDR3 contains 14 residues. V lost 8 bases, J lost 4 bases, and 10 bases stayed unmatched. The V gene's germline CDR1 is SNHLY and CDR2 FYNNEI. CDR3 DNA: TGTGCCAGCCAACCGACAGGGTCCTCCACTGAAGCTTTCTTT. Protein: CASQPTGSSTEAFF.

Note on this clone: This may be a read error, as it is one base from a much larger clone. The J gene is TRBJ1-2, the V gene TRBV30; D may be TRBD1 (5 bases). The CDR3 totals 12 residues. Germline V gene sequence: CDR1 GTSNPN, CDR2 SVGIG (reference sequence). CDR3 residues: CVSPGVGGGYTF. Written as DNA, the CDR3 is TGTGTCTCTCCTGGAGTCGGGGGTGGCTACACCTTC.

In its sample, this clone was seen a few times. The rearrangement links TRBV29-1 to TRBJ2-1, with unresolved D. Germline V gene lookup returns CDR1 SQVTM and CDR2 ANQGSEA. V gave up 7 bases and J gave up 8 bases, with 18 bases separating them. This CDR3 region has 13 residues. CDR3 sequence reads: CSAEVGFVDEQFF. The CDR3 DNA is TGCAGCGCCGAGGTGGGGTTTGTGGATGAGCAGTTCTTC.

This clone was observed a few times. The chain is built from TRBV16 and TRBJ1-4; no firm D call. V gave up 4 bases and J gave up 13 bases, with 16 bases separating them. The CDR3 is 13 residues long. Germline CDR1 reads KGHSY; CDR2 reads FQNENV. The CDR3 spells CASSPRAPERLFF. The CDR3 DNA reads TGTGCCAGCAGCCCCCGGGCCCCGGAGAGACTGTTTTTT.

This clone has a count of ten or more. The genes are TRBV6-5 and TRBJ2-7; TRBD2 aligns across 10 bases. CDR1 MNHEY and CDR2 SVGAGI come from the germline V gene. V dropped 6 bases and J dropped 5; count of bases not matched to a gene: 7. The CDR3 covers 14 residues. This chain's CDR3 is CASSWTSGRNEQYF. CDR3 in DNA: TGTGCCAGCAGCTGGACTAGCGGTAGGAACGAGCAGTACTTC.